The clone carrying this T cell receptor beta chain turned up a few times. What it binds is unknown. The data derive from a study of CD8 T cells in ankylosing spondylitis. General study results and limits: Disease-associated clones were reportedly significantly overrepresented in matched ankylosing spondylitis synovial fluid. Among TCR beta sequences, a motif of about 8 highly homologous variants appeared characteristic of ankylosing spondylitis blood. With a CD8+ phenotype, disease-linked clones were relatively rare in peripheral blood.

TCRdb recomputed calls from the 5' RACE reads with MiXCR, one row per CDR3 protein. Here the sample spans 200,000 to 300,000 distinct CDR3 sequences, 20% to 30% being singletons. Unmatched junction bases numbered 5, after V lost 4 bases and J lost 5 bases. The CDR3 runs to 15 residues. The TCR originated in a male donor with ankylosing spondylitis or in good health (not recorded which). The chain joins TRBV12-3 or TRBV12-4 to TRBJ2-2, with 9 positions matching TRBD2. Material for sequencing was blood, either unsorted or a sorted T cell fraction (not recorded which). CDR3 DNA sequence: TGTGCCAGCAGTTATGGGACTAGCCGGACCGGGGAGCTGTTTTTT. Translation: CASSYGTSRTGELFF.